These 4 T cell receptor beta chains originate from one sample sequenced in a study of vaccination and CD4 T cells after COVID-19. The treatment denotes: approximately 10-day PBMC culture with coronavirus spike peptide pools or control peptides (ViraFEST assay). The antigens these receptors bind are not known. The study sequenced cultured CD4+ T cell DNA using the Oncomine TCR Beta short-read assay. TCRdb re-called the PCR reads with MiXCR, one entry per CDR3 protein. The sample shows 20,000 to 25,000 distinct CDR3 sequences, 54% of them seen only once. Input material: CD4+ T cells from blood, cultured in vitro. These receptors were collected from a human donor who had recovered from COVID-19.

This clonotype was detected a few times. This chain uses TRBV12-3 or TRBV12-4 with TRBJ1-1, with D unresolved. The CDR3 contains 13 residues. V lost 5 bases, J lost 2 bases, and 9 bases lay in between. CDR3 loop: CASSATYNTEAFF. CDR3 sequence (DNA): TGTGCCAGCAGTGCCACTTATAACACTGAAGCTTTCTTT.

The chain couples TRBV19 to TRBJ1-5, with 8 positions matching TRBD1. Trimming removed 3 bases from V and 3 bases from J; junction bases left unmatched: 13. CDR1 and CDR2 from the germline V gene are LNHDA and SQIVND (reference sequence). The CDR3 runs to 18 residues. The CDR3 region is CASSMGRGAGGFNQPQHF. Here the CDR3 DNA reads TGTGCCAGTAGTATGGGGCGCGGGGCAGGGGGCTTCAATCAGCCCCAGCATTTT.

The chain recombines TRBV6-1 with TRBJ1-1; no clear D. The V end was cut by 4 bases, the J end by 3 bases, with 18 bases between. CDR3 length equals 16 residues. Germline CDR1 reads MNHNS; CDR2 reads SASEGT. The CDR3 nucleotides read TGTGCCAGCAGTGCCTCCCGGAGGAGGGAAGACACTGAAGCTTTCTTT. Its protein product is CASSASRRREDTEAFF.

V gene TRBV6-5 combines with J gene TRBJ2-7; TRBD1 is a possible D gene (5 bases). V was clipped by 2 bases and J by 3 bases, with 8 bases between them. The germline V gene has CDR1 MNHEY and CDR2 SVGAGI. The CDR3 runs to 13 residues. The DNA for the CDR3 is TGTGCCAGCAGTTACAGGGGCAGCTACGAGCAGTACTTC. Its protein is CASSYRGSYEQYF.